These 27 T cell receptor beta chains originate from one sample sequenced in a study of somatic mutations in cytotoxic T cells in rheumatoid arthritis. The table came from immunoSEQ multiplex PCR; TCRdb's copy has only in-frame clones and leaves some out. The profile shows 14,000 or so clones, roughly 87% of them singletons. Sequences were obtained from CD8+ T cells sorted from blood. All receptors derive from an adult with rheumatoid arthritis.

The gene calls are TRBV27 and TRBJ1-2; a possible D gene is TRBD1 (6 bases). V was trimmed by 6 bases and J by 4 bases, leaving 24 bases between them. In germline, CDR1 is MNHEY, CDR2 SMNVEV (reference sequence). The CDR3 totals 17 residues. The CDR3 protein is CASRIVQQGRGGYGYTF. The CDR3 nucleotides read TGTGCCAGCAGGATAGTCCAACAGGGCCGGGGTGGCTATGGCTACACCTTC.

V gene TRBV2 combines with J gene TRBJ2-7; D may match TRBD1 or TRBD2 (5 bases each). The CDR3 loop spans 16 amino acids. V lost 3 bases, J lost 2 bases, and 17 bases lay in between. The V gene's germline CDR1 is SNHLY and CDR2 FYNNEI. Here the CDR3 reads CASSEGTALTTYEQYF. CDR3 nucleotides: TGTGCCAGCAGTGAGGGGACGGCGCTGACGACCTACGAGCAGTACTTC.

The chain is built from TRBV5-6 and TRBJ2-2; no clear D. V was pared by 4 bases and J by 7 bases, with 20 bases between. CDR1 and CDR2 (germline): SGHDT, YYEEEE. The CDR3 covers 16 residues. CDR3 sequence reads: CASSRNLGPRDGELFF. CDR3 DNA: TGTGCCAGCAGCAGGAATCTAGGACCCCGTGACGGGGAGCTGTTTTTT. The full variable domain, rest sourced from reference TRBV5-6 and TRBJ2-2, is DAGVTQSPTHLIKTRGQQVTLRCSPKSGHDTVSWYQQALGQGPQFIFQYYEEEERQRGNFPDRFSGHQFPNYSSELNVNALLLGDSALYLCASSRNLGPRDGELFFGEGSRLTVL.

The CDR3 loop is CSVESGSKLNEQYF. CDR3 DNA: TGCAGCGTTGAATCAGGGAGTAAATTGAACGAGCAGTACTTC. This rearrangement joins TRBV29-1 to TRBJ2-7; D possibly matches TRBD1 or TRBD2 (5 bases each). From germline, CDR1 is SQVTM and CDR2 ANQGSEA. The CDR3 spans 14 residues. V lost 2 bases and J lost 5, with 16 bases in between.

V is TRBV11-2 and J is TRBJ2-5; 7 bases fit TRBD2. The J segment lost 0 bases and the V segment lost 5 bases, leaving 9 bases of the junction unmatched. The CDR3 runs 16 residues. Germline V CDR1 and CDR2: SGHAT, FQNNGV. This CDR3 is CASSLGTKGYQETQYF. CDR3 coding DNA: TGTGCCAGCAGCCTCGGGACTAAAGGGTACCAAGAGACCCAGTACTTC.

The chain recombines TRBV28 with TRBJ2-7; possibly TRBD2 for D (6 bases). Germline V gene sequence: CDR1 MDHEN, CDR2 SYDVKM. Trimming removed 4 bases at V and 3 bases at J, with 13 bases between. The CDR3 is 14 residues long. The CDR3 is CASSSRGIFYEQYF. The DNA of the CDR3 is TGTGCCAGCAGTTCGCGGGGTATCTTCTACGAGCAGTACTTC.

The J gene is TRBJ2-1, the V gene TRBV27, with 7 nucleotides matching TRBD2. This CDR3 region has 14 residues. Looked up from germline, CDR1 is MNHEY and CDR2 is SMNVEV (reference sequence). V gave up 3 bases and J gave up 2 bases; unmatched junction bases: 1. The DNA for the CDR3 is TGTGCCAGCAGTTTGGGAGGGCCCTACAATGAGCAGTTCTTC. It is translated as CASSLGGPYNEQFF.

The chain recombines TRBV27 with TRBJ1-2; weak D call: TRBD1 (6 bases). Germline V lookup: CDR1 MNHEY, CDR2 SMNVEV (reference sequence). V lost 6 bases and J 5 bases, leaving 13 bases between the germline ends. The CDR3 length is 13 residues. CDR3 bases: TGTGCCAGCAGCCCCGGGACAAGATATGGCTACACCTTC. Amino acids: CASSPGTRYGYTF.

On this clone: At one end the junction does not follow the germline gene, possibly because of a read error. This chain links TRBV7-9 with TRBJ2-5; tentatively, D is TRBD2 (6 bases). The CDR3 is made up of 16 amino acids. Germline CDR1 is SEHNR and CDR2 is FQNEAQ (reference sequence). This CDR3 is CASSLTRVRDQEAQYF. The CDR3 DNA is TGTGCCAGCAGCTTAACAAGGGTGCGGGACCAAGAGGCCCAGTACTTC.

The chain employs TRBV5-1 and TRBJ1-1, with D tentatively TRBD1 (5 bases). The CDR3 length is 15 residues. V was cut by 3 bases and J by 1 base, with 13 bases left in between. Germline loops: CDR1 SGHRS, CDR2 YFSETQ. CDR3 residues: CASSSPAGTNTEAFF. For the CDR3, the DNA is TGCGCCAGCAGCTCCCCGGCAGGGACGAACACTGAAGCTTTCTTT.

The rearrangement uses TRBV13 and TRBJ1-1; no clear D. Germline V CDR1 and CDR2: PRHDT, FYEKMQ (reference sequence). Trimming cost V 1 base and J 11 bases, with 8 bases left between them. The CDR3 totals 11 residues. The DNA of the CDR3 is TGTGCCAGCAGCTTAGCCTCCGGGGCTTTCTTT. Translated: CASSLASGAFF.

This clone was found once. The chain recombines TRBV19 with TRBJ2-5; 8 bases fit TRBD2. V dropped 3 bases and J dropped 1; count of bases not matched to a gene: 4. Germline V gene data show CDR1 as LNHDA and CDR2 as SQIVND (reference sequence). The CDR3 is 15 residues long. The CDR3 DNA follows: TGTGCCAGTAGTATGGGAGCGGGGGCCCAAGAGACCCAGTACTTC. Residues: CASSMGAGAQETQYF.

The J gene is TRBJ1-1, the V gene TRBV7-9; a weak D match, TRBD1 (6 bases). The CDR3 runs 15 residues. V gave up 1 base and J gave up 3 bases, with 12 bases separating them. The germline CDR1 and CDR2 sequences are SEHNR and FQNEAQ (reference sequence). This CDR3 is CASSLVLRGDTEAFF. As DNA, the CDR3 is TGTGCCAGCAGCTTAGTTCTCAGGGGAGACACTGAAGCTTTCTTT.

The chain joins TRBV9 to TRBJ1-4; 8 bases align to TRBD1. CDR1 and CDR2 (germline): SGDLS, YYNGEE. The CDR3 sequence is 15 residues long. Trimming at V came to 4 bases and at J to 7 bases, leaving 9 bases not matched to a gene. The CDR3 sequence: CASSPSGQGTEKLFF. CDR3 in DNA: TGTGCCAGCAGCCCCAGCGGACAGGGTACTGAAAAACTGTTTTTT.

CDR3 coding DNA: TGTGCCAGCAGCGTAGGGGACCGGGCTAGCGGTAGACCGTCCAATGAGCAGTTCTTC. Protein: CASSVGDRASGRPSNEQFF. The V and J genes are TRBV9 and TRBJ2-1, with 7 bases matching TRBD2. This CDR3 spans 19 amino acids. Germline CDR1 reads SGDLS; CDR2 reads YYNGEE. Trimming removed 0 bases from V and 6 bases from J; junction bases left unmatched: 18.

The V call is TRBV7-3, the J call TRBJ2-3; D is perhaps TRBD1 or TRBD2 (5 bases each). Germline loops: CDR1 SGHTA, CDR2 FQGTGA. The CDR3 length is 16 residues. Deletions cut 0 bases from V and 1 base from J, with 11 bases between. CDR3 residues: CASSLTGELGTDTQYF. The DNA of the CDR3 is TGTGCCAGCAGCTTAACGGGGGAGTTGGGCACAGATACGCAGTATTTT.

The V call is TRBV29-1, the J call TRBJ2-2; 9 bases fit TRBD2. The CDR3 extends over 14 amino acids. Germline V lookup: CDR1 SQVTM, CDR2 ANQGSEA. The V and J ends lost 6 bases and 4 bases, in that order; junction bases with no gene match: 6. CDR3 in DNA: TGCAGCGTCAACTTACTAGCGGGCACCGGGGAGCTGTTTTTT. It is translated as CSVNLLAGTGELFF.

The V gene is TRBV5-4, the J gene TRBJ2-3; TRBD2 might be the D (6 bases). Trimming cost V 0 bases and J 8 bases, with 7 bases left between them. From germline, CDR1 is SGHNT and CDR2 YYREEE (reference sequence). The CDR3 totals 12 residues. The CDR3 reads CASSLERATQYF. As DNA, the CDR3 is TGTGCCAGCAGCTTGGAGCGGGCTACGCAGTATTTT.

This sequence joins TRBV29-1 and TRBJ2-5; 10 bases align to TRBD2. The CDR3 is made up of 16 amino acids. Germline CDR1 reads SQVTM; CDR2 reads ANQGSEA. The junction had 9 bases not matched to a gene; V was cut back by 0 bases and J by 5 bases. Here the CDR3 reads CSVEEKPSGSRETQYF. The CDR3, as DNA: TGCAGCGTTGAAGAAAAACCTAGCGGGAGTAGGGAGACCCAGTACTTC.

The CDR3 spells CASSQVGILQRSDTQYF. CDR3 bases: TGCGCCAGCAGCCAAGTCGGGATCCTCCAAAGATCAGATACGCAGTATTTT. V and J are TRBV4-1 and TRBJ2-3; D perhaps matches TRBD2 (5 bases). Germline V gene sequence: CDR1 MGHRA, CDR2 YSYEKL. Trimming took 1 base from V and 4 from J, leaving 18 bases between them. There are 17 residues in the CDR3.

This clone was picked up a small number of times. The CDR3 sequence is CASSLVNNKYEQYF. The CDR3 nucleotides are TGTGCCAGCAGCTTAGTGAACAACAAATACGAGCAGTACTTC. The chain carries TRBV7-9 and TRBJ2-7; no firm D call. The CDR3 totals 14 residues. V gave up 1 base and J gave up 4 bases, with 11 bases separating them. Germline V gives CDR1 SEHNR, CDR2 FQNEAQ (reference sequence). Together with reference TRBV7-9 and TRBJ2-7, the CDR3 gives the full variable domain: DTGVSQNPRHKITKRGQNVTFRCDPISEHNRLYWYRQTLGQGPEFLTYFQNEAQLEKSRLLSDRFSAERPKGSFSTLEIQRTEQGDSAMYLCASSLVNNKYEQYFGPGTRLTVT.

The chain combines TRBV7-2 with TRBJ1-1; the D gene is possibly TRBD1 (5 bases). The CDR3 is made up of 13 amino acids. V was shortened by 5 bases and J by 1 base, with 8 bases between the two germline ends. Looked up from germline, CDR1 is SGHTA and CDR2 is FQGNSA. In DNA form, the CDR3 reads TGTGCCAGCAGCCGTACAGGGAACACTGAAGCTTTCTTT. Translation: CASSRTGNTEAFF.

This clone came up once. The chain has TRBV9 and TRBJ2-7, with 10 bases matching TRBD2. Germline V lookup: CDR1 SGDLS, CDR2 YYNGEE. With V trimmed by 4 bases and J by 1 base, 11 bases remained unmatched. The CDR3 is 17 amino acids. The CDR3 is CASSKKGAGGPSYEQYF. The CDR3 DNA reads TGTGCCAGCAGCAAGAAGGGAGCGGGAGGGCCTTCCTACGAGCAGTACTTC. The full variable domain, in which reference TRBV9 and TRBJ2-7 provide the parts outside the CDR3, is DSGVTQTPKHLITATGQRVTLRCSPRSGDLSVYWYQQSLDQGLQFLIQYYNGEERAKGNILERFSAQQFPDLHSELNLSSLELGDSALYFCASSKKGAGGPSYEQYFGPGTRLTVT.

The sample holds one count of this clone. The CDR3 sequence: CASSTLTSGTYNEQFF. The DNA of the CDR3 is TGTGCCAGCAGCACCCTGACTAGCGGGACTTACAATGAGCAGTTCTTC. The gene calls are TRBV21-1 and TRBJ2-1; the table's D call, TRBD2, has no DNA check behind it. TRBV21-1 is labeled a pseudogene. CDR3 length: 16 amino acids.

This CDR3 reads CASSDGGGPYNEQFF. DNA for the CDR3: TGTGCCAGCAGTGATGGGGGGGGCCCCTACAATGAGCAGTTCTTC. This rearrangement joins TRBV6-1 to TRBJ2-1, with D perhaps TRBD2 (7 bases). Germline values: CDR1 MNHNS, CDR2 SASEGT. V was cut by 3 bases and J by 2 bases, with 11 bases left in between. There are 15 residues in the CDR3.

The chain carries TRBV30 and TRBJ1-5, with D possibly TRBD1 on 6 matching bases. V was trimmed by 0 bases and J by 5 bases, leaving 17 bases between them. The length of the CDR3 is 16 residues. Looked up from germline, CDR1 is GTSNPN and CDR2 is SVGIG (reference sequence). The CDR3 spells CAWSVHPRGPDQPQHF. The CDR3 bases are TGTGCCTGGAGTGTACACCCCAGGGGACCCGATCAGCCCCAGCATTTT.

The rearrangement links TRBV9 to TRBJ1-5; TRBD1 might be the D (5 bases). Germline V lookup: CDR1 SGDLS, CDR2 YYNGEE. The CDR3 is made up of 13 amino acids. With 3 bases removed from V and 3 bases from J, the gap between germline ends came to 7 bases. In nucleotides, the CDR3 is TGTGCCAGCAGCGGGGGCTACAATCAGCCCCAGCATTTT. Its translation is CASSGGYNQPQHF.